This TCR beta chain was recorded in a study of blood T cell repertoires in COVID-19. Study-wide context: Some COVID-19 samples were acute and others convalescent; all came from the United States, Italy and Spain. The cDNA or gDNA used as material had been derived from T cells, B-cell-depleted T cells, or PBMCs.

The assay was immunoSEQ multiplex PCR, and TCRdb's table has in-frame clones only and misses some. The sample shows roughly 410,000 clones, around 87% of them seen only once. A Seattle source enrolled patients during active infection and followed them longitudinally. Germline trimming cut 4 bases from V and 4 bases from J; bases unmatched to any gene: 8. CDR1 and CDR2 (germline): LGHDT, YNNKEL (reference sequence). The CDR3 spans 16 residues. The receptor's source is a woman aged 60-70 years with COVID-19, enrolled during active disease. Sequenced input: peripheral blood. The chain joins TRBV3-1 (or the pseudogene TRBV3-2) to TRBJ2-4; TRBD1 aligns across 9 bases. The CDR3 DNA reads as TGTGCCAGCAGCCCGTATGGACAGGGGCCGAAAAACATTCAGTACTTC. Translating it yields CASSPYGQGPKNIQYF.